These T cell receptor beta chains were read from a single sample in a study of beta chain features in type 1 diabetes. Sequenced by immunoSEQ multiplex PCR; TCRdb stores in-frame clones only, minus some. This sample yields about 240,000 clones, of which about 14% are seen a single time; approximately 0.018% belongs to the top ten. Sequenced sample: naive CD4+ T cells from blood. Receptors were obtained from a man aged 25 to 45 with type 1 diabetes. Both conserved end residues are part of each CDR3. D genes are given only for firm matches. Size is stated for part of the rows, as once, few or many counts, or as a class when the clone is expanded.

D gene: -; clone size: -; V gene: TRBV6-6; J gene: TRBJ1-4; CDR3 DNA: TGTGCCAGCAGTTACTCGTCCAGGGGAAATGAAAAACTGTTTTTT; CDR3 protein: CASSYSSRGNEKLFF
D gene: TRBD1; clone size: few; V gene: TRBV7-2; J gene: TRBJ1-4; CDR3 DNA: TGTGCCAGCAGCCCCAGGACAGGGAAGGTTGAAAAACTGTTTTTT; CDR3 protein: CASSPRTGKVEKLFF
D gene: -; clone size: -; V gene: TRBV30; J gene: TRBJ1-3; CDR3 DNA: TGTGCCTGGGCAAACTTACAGGGAAACACCATATATTTT; CDR3 protein: CAWANLQGNTIYF
D gene: -; clone size: few; V gene: TRBV29-1; J gene: TRBJ1-3; CDR3 DNA: TGCAGCGTCCACGGTAGCTCTGGAAACACCATATATTTT; CDR3 protein: CSVHGSSGNTIYF
D gene: TRBD2; clone size: -; V gene: TRBV5-4; J gene: TRBJ2-1; CDR3 DNA: TGTGCCAGCAGCTGGAATAGCGGGAGAATCTACAATGAGCAGTTCTTC; CDR3 protein: CASSWNSGRIYNEQFF
D gene: TRBD1; clone size: -; V gene: TRBV7-7; J gene: TRBJ1-1; CDR3 DNA: TGTGCCAGCAGCAAACAACAGGGGACTGAAGCTTTCTTT; CDR3 protein: CASSKQQGTEAFF
D gene: -; clone size: -; V gene: TRBV4-1; J gene: TRBJ2-7; CDR3 DNA: TGCGCCAGCAGCCAAGTGGGGGGACGGAGGTACTTC; CDR3 protein: CASSQVGGRRYF
D gene: -; clone size: -; V gene: TRBV16; J gene: TRBJ1-1; CDR3 DNA: TGTGCCAGCAGCCAAGAAAGGGGTCCGCTGAATACTGAAGCTTTCTTT; CDR3 protein: CASSQERGPLNTEAFF
D gene: -; clone size: few; V gene: TRBV19; J gene: TRBJ1-2; CDR3 DNA: TGTGCCAGTAGTATCGCAGGGGCGAACTATGGCTACACCTTC; CDR3 protein: CASSIAGANYGYTF
D gene: -; clone size: -; V gene: TRBV2; J gene: TRBJ1-5; CDR3 DNA: TGTGCCAGCAAATCGGGGGGGGATCAGCCCCAGCATTTT; CDR3 protein: CASKSGGDQPQHF
D gene: TRBD2; clone size: -; V gene: TRBV6-5; J gene: TRBJ2-1; CDR3 DNA: TGTGCCAGCAGTTACTCCGCGGGAGGGTTTGGGAATGAGCAGTTCTTC; CDR3 protein: CASSYSAGGFGNEQFF
D gene: -; clone size: few; V gene: TRBV5-6; J gene: TRBJ2-5; CDR3 DNA: TGTGCCAGCAGCTTGGTCTCCGGGGGAGAAGAGACCCAGTACTTC; CDR3 protein: CASSLVSGGEETQYF
D gene: TRBD1; clone size: few; V gene: TRBV2; J gene: TRBJ2-5; CDR3 DNA: TGTGCCAGCAGTGTGACAGGGGAGGAAGAGACCCAGTACTTC; CDR3 protein: CASSVTGEEETQYF
D gene: TRBD2; clone size: few; V gene: TRBV7-2; J gene: TRBJ2-5; CDR3 DNA: TGTGCCAGCAGCTTAAGGCGTTCTAGCGGAGGCCTGGGGCCAGAGACCCAGTACTTC; CDR3 protein: CASSLRRSSGGLGPETQYF
D gene: -; clone size: -; V gene: TRBV11-2; J gene: TRBJ2-7; CDR3 DNA: TGTGCCAGCAGCTGGGGGCTCTACGAGCAGTACTTC; CDR3 protein: CASSWGLYEQYF
D gene: TRBD2; clone size: few; V gene: TRBV7-9; J gene: TRBJ2-1; CDR3 DNA: TGTGCCAGCAGCCCGGCGGGACTAGCTTACAGTGAGCAGTTCTTC; CDR3 protein: CASSPAGLAYSEQFF
D gene: TRBD2; clone size: -; V gene: TRBV29-1; J gene: TRBJ2-1; CDR3 DNA: TGCAGCGCGGGACTAGCGGGAGTCGAGGAGCAGTTCTTC; CDR3 protein: CSAGLAGVEEQFF
D gene: -; clone size: -; V gene: TRBV18; J gene: TRBJ2-1; CDR3 DNA: TGTGCCAGCTCACGAGGAGATCTGGCGGGGTACAATGAGCAGTTCTTC; CDR3 protein: CASSRGDLAGYNEQFF
D gene: -; clone size: few; V gene: TRBV5-6; J gene: TRBJ2-2; CDR3 DNA: TGTGCCAGCAGCCCCATCCCCGGGGAGCTGTTTTTT; CDR3 protein: CASSPIPGELFF
D gene: TRBD1; clone size: -; V gene: TRBV5-4; J gene: TRBJ2-4; CDR3 DNA: TGTGCCAGCAGCTTGGCCTGGGGACAGGGGGTTGCCAAAAACATTCAGTACTTC; CDR3 protein: CASSLAWGQGVAKNIQYF
D gene: TRBD2; clone size: -; V gene: TRBV5-1; J gene: TRBJ2-2; CDR3 DNA: TGCGCCAGCAGCCTCGGGACTAGCGGGAGTAACACCGGGGAGCTGTTTTTT; CDR3 protein: CASSLGTSGSNTGELFF
D gene: -; clone size: -; V gene: TRBV11-2; J gene: TRBJ2-1; CDR3 DNA: TGTGCCAGCAGCTTAGAGGGCAAGGGGGGGCGGTACAATGAGCAGTTCTTC; CDR3 protein: CASSLEGKGGRYNEQFF
D gene: TRBD2; clone size: -; V gene: TRBV2; J gene: TRBJ2-2; CDR3 DNA: TGTGCCAGCAGTGACCCGGGACTAGCGGTTAACACCGGGGAGCTGTTTTTT; CDR3 protein: CASSDPGLAVNTGELFF
D gene: TRBD2; clone size: -; V gene: TRBV18; J gene: TRBJ2-7; CDR3 DNA: TGTGCCAGCTCCCCCCGCGCTAGCGGGGGGTCCCACGAGCAGTACTTC; CDR3 protein: CASSPRASGGSHEQYF
D gene: -; clone size: few; V gene: TRBV5-1; J gene: TRBJ1-1; CDR3 DNA: TGCGCCAGCAGCTCACCGGCACAGGAATCTGAAGCTTTCTTT; CDR3 protein: CASSSPAQESEAFF
D gene: TRBD1; clone size: -; V gene: TRBV6-5; J gene: TRBJ1-6; CDR3 DNA: TGTGCCAGCAGTTACACGGGCATGACAGGGAATTCACCCCTCCACTTT; CDR3 protein: CASSYTGMTGNSPLHF
D gene: -; clone size: few; V gene: TRBV7-9; J gene: TRBJ1-1; CDR3 DNA: TGTGCCAGCATCCCCTACCCTGGGACTCCCACTGAAGCTTTCTTT; CDR3 protein: CASIPYPGTPTEAFF
D gene: -; clone size: few; V gene: TRBV11-2; J gene: TRBJ2-1; CDR3 DNA: TGTGCCAGCAGCTTAGAGATAGCGGTCTACAATGAGCAGTTCTTC; CDR3 protein: CASSLEIAVYNEQFF
D gene: TRBD2; clone size: -; V gene: TRBV27; J gene: TRBJ2-7; CDR3 DNA: TGTGCCAGCAGTGGGGGGACTAGCGGGGGCGAGCAGTACTTC; CDR3 protein: CASSGGTSGGEQYF
D gene: TRBD1; clone size: -; V gene: TRBV7-9; J gene: TRBJ1-2; CDR3 DNA: TGTGCCAGCAGCTTAACAGGGGGCGCAGGCTATGGCTACACCTTC; CDR3 protein: CASSLTGGAGYGYTF
D gene: TRBD1; clone size: -; V gene: TRBV25-1; J gene: TRBJ2-7; CDR3 DNA: TGTGCCAGCAGCGGGGACAGGACGCAGTACTTC; CDR3 protein: CASSGDRTQYF
D gene: -; clone size: -; V gene: TRBV30; J gene: TRBJ2-7; CDR3 DNA: TGTGCCTGGAGTGTAGGAGGACTTTACGAGCAGTACTTC; CDR3 protein: CAWSVGGLYEQYF
D gene: TRBD2; clone size: -; V gene: TRBV5-1; J gene: TRBJ2-7; CDR3 DNA: TGCGCCAGCAGCTTGGAGGGACTAGCCTACGAGCAGTACTTC; CDR3 protein: CASSLEGLAYEQYF
D gene: -; clone size: -; V gene: TRBV5-6; J gene: TRBJ2-7; CDR3 DNA: TGTGCCAGCAGCTTGGGACTAGGAAACCCCTACGAGCAGTACTTC; CDR3 protein: CASSLGLGNPYEQYF
D gene: TRBD2; clone size: -; V gene: TRBV19; J gene: TRBJ2-1; CDR3 DNA: TGTGCCAGTACCCGCGGGGGGTTGGGTAATGAGCAGTTCTTC; CDR3 protein: CASTRGGLGNEQFF
D gene: -; clone size: few; V gene: TRBV7-7; J gene: TRBJ2-5; CDR3 DNA: TGTGCCAGCAGCACCCGACATGGCCAAGAGACCCAGTACTTC; CDR3 protein: CASSTRHGQETQYF
D gene: TRBD2; clone size: -; V gene: TRBV10-2; J gene: TRBJ2-3; CDR3 DNA: TGCGCCAGCAGTGGACGACTAGCGTCGACTAGCACAGATACGCAGTATTTT; CDR3 protein: CASSGRLASTSTDTQYF
D gene: TRBD2; clone size: few; V gene: TRBV5-6; J gene: TRBJ2-1; CDR3 DNA: TGTGCCAGCAGCTTCTCAGCGGGGGGCTACAATGAGCAGTTCTTC; CDR3 protein: CASSFSAGGYNEQFF
D gene: TRBD1; clone size: -; V gene: TRBV5-1; J gene: TRBJ1-5; CDR3 DNA: TGCGCCAGCAGCTTGGAAGGGACAGGGTTTCAGCCCCAGCATTTT; CDR3 protein: CASSLEGTGFQPQHF
D gene: -; clone size: -; V gene: TRBV7-2; J gene: TRBJ2-5; CDR3 DNA: TGTGCCAGCAGCTTAGGGGGCGCCAACCAAGAGACCCAGTACTTC; CDR3 protein: CASSLGGANQETQYF
D gene: TRBD2; clone size: few; V gene: TRBV7-2; J gene: TRBJ2-7; CDR3 DNA: TGTGCCAGCAGTCTAGCGGATGGGGAGCAGTACTTC; CDR3 protein: CASSLADGEQYF
D gene: TRBD1; clone size: -; V gene: TRBV19; J gene: TRBJ2-5; CDR3 DNA: TGTGCCAGTAGTTCCGACAGGGCCCTGGGGGAGACCCAGTACTTC; CDR3 protein: CASSSDRALGETQYF
D gene: -; clone size: few; V gene: TRBV7-2; J gene: TRBJ2-5; CDR3 DNA: TGTGCCAGCAGCCCGCAGGGACTCGCCGGGCAAGAGACCCAGTACTTC; CDR3 protein: CASSPQGLAGQETQYF
D gene: TRBD2; clone size: few; V gene: TRBV5-4; J gene: TRBJ2-1; CDR3 DNA: TGTGCCAGCAGCCCAGCACTAGCGGGAGGGCTTAATGAGCAGTTCTTC; CDR3 protein: CASSPALAGGLNEQFF
D gene: -; clone size: -; V gene: TRBV9; J gene: TRBJ1-2; CDR3 DNA: TGTGCCAGCAGCATCTCAGGGGTTGGTAACTATGGCTACACCTTC; CDR3 protein: CASSISGVGNYGYTF
D gene: -; clone size: -; V gene: TRBV25-1; J gene: TRBJ2-7; CDR3 DNA: TGTGCCAGCAATATAGACAGGCCCTACGAGCAGTACTTC; CDR3 protein: CASNIDRPYEQYF
D gene: TRBD2; clone size: few; V gene: TRBV7-9; J gene: TRBJ2-5; CDR3 DNA: TGTGCCAGCACCTCGCTAAGCGGGGGGGCCCGGGAGACCCAGTACTTC; CDR3 protein: CASTSLSGGARETQYF
D gene: TRBD2; clone size: few; V gene: TRBV19; J gene: TRBJ2-2; CDR3 DNA: TGTGCCAGTAGAATGACTAGCGGTAACACCGGGGAGCTGTTTTTT; CDR3 protein: CASRMTSGNTGELFF
D gene: -; clone size: few; V gene: TRBV6-5; J gene: TRBJ1-5; CDR3 DNA: TGTGCCAGCAGTTACGGGGGGTCGAGCAATCAGCCCCAGCATTTT; CDR3 protein: CASSYGGSSNQPQHF
D gene: TRBD1; clone size: few; V gene: TRBV29-1; J gene: TRBJ1-1; CDR3 DNA: TGCAGCGTTGTTGGCCCCTTTACAGGGGACACTGAAGCTTTCTTT; CDR3 protein: CSVVGPFTGDTEAFF
D gene: -; clone size: few; V gene: TRBV18; J gene: TRBJ1-2; CDR3 DNA: TGTGCCAGCTCACCTGAGGACAGCTATGGCTACACCTTC; CDR3 protein: CASSPEDSYGYTF
D gene: TRBD2; clone size: -; V gene: TRBV4-1; J gene: TRBJ2-3; CDR3 DNA: TGCGCCAGCAGCCAGACTAGCGGGGGGCCCTCAGAGTATTTT; CDR3 protein: CASSQTSGGPSEYF
D gene: -; clone size: -; V gene: TRBV6-1; J gene: TRBJ2-1; CDR3 DNA: TGTGCCAGCAGCACCTCAGGGTCCTACAATGAGCAGTTCTTC; CDR3 protein: CASSTSGSYNEQFF
D gene: TRBD1; clone size: few; V gene: TRBV2; J gene: TRBJ1-1; CDR3 DNA: TGTGCCAGCAGGGGGACAGGGAACACTGAAGCTTTCTTT; CDR3 protein: CASRGTGNTEAFF
D gene: -; clone size: -; V gene: TRBV7-8; J gene: TRBJ2-7; CDR3 DNA: TGTGCCAGCAGCTTAGGGCGGAGCTCCTACGAGCAGTACTTC; CDR3 protein: CASSLGRSSYEQYF
D gene: -; clone size: few; V gene: TRBV27; J gene: TRBJ1-3; CDR3 DNA: TGTGCCAGCAGTCCACTCGACGGGAACCCTGGAAGCACCATATATTTT; CDR3 protein: CASSPLDGNPGSTIYF
D gene: -; clone size: -; V gene: TRBV7-9; J gene: TRBJ2-7; CDR3 DNA: TGTGCCAGCAGCTTAGACAGAAACGAGCAGTACTTC; CDR3 protein: CASSLDRNEQYF
D gene: -; clone size: few; V gene: TRBV7-6; J gene: TRBJ2-3; CDR3 DNA: TGTGCCAGCAGCTTACCAGTCAGGGATCGACCTAGCACAGATACGCAGTATTTT; CDR3 protein: CASSLPVRDRPSTDTQYF
D gene: -; clone size: few; V gene: TRBV7-2; J gene: TRBJ1-1; CDR3 DNA: TGTGCCAGCAGCCCTCGCGTGAACACTGAAGCTTTCTTT; CDR3 protein: CASSPRVNTEAFF
D gene: -; clone size: -; V gene: TRBV13; J gene: TRBJ2-1; CDR3 DNA: TGTGCCAGCAGCCCATCGGTGGGCGGGCGATACAATGAGCAGTTCTTC; CDR3 protein: CASSPSVGGRYNEQFF